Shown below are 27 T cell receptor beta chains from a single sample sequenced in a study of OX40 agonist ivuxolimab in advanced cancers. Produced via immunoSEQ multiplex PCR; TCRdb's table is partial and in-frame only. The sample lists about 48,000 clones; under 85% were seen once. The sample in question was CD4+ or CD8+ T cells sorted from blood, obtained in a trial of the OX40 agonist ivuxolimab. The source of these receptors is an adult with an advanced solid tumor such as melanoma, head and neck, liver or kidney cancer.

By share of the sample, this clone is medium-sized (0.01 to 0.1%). The CDR3 nucleotides read TGTGCCAGCAGTTGGCAGACTAACACTGAAGCTTTCTTT. Translating gives CASSWQTNTEAFF. The rearrangement joins TRBV27 to TRBJ1-1; D ambiguous. Germline values: CDR1 MNHEY, CDR2 SMNVEV (reference sequence). This CDR3 is 13 amino acids long. V was pared by 4 bases and J by 2 bases, with 8 bases between.

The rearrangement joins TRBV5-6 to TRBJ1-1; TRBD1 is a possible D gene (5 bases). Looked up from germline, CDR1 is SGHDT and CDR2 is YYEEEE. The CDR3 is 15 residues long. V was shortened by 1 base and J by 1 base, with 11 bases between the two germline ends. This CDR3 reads CASSLRGRPNTEAFF. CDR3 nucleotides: TGTGCCAGCAGCTTGAGGGGCAGACCGAACACTGAAGCTTTCTTT.

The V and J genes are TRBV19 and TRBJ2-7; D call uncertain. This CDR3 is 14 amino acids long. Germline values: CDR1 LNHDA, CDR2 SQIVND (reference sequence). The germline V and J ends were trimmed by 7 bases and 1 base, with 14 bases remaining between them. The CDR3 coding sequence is TGTGCCAGTACCGCTACCGCGGTTTCCTACGAGCAGTACTTC. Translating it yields CASTATAVSYEQYF. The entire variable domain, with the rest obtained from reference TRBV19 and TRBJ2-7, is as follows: DGGITQSPKYLFRKEGQNVTLSCEQNLNHDAMYWYRQDPGQGLRLIYYSQIVNDFQKGDIAEGYSVSREKKESFPLTVTSAQKNPTAFYLCASTATAVSYEQYFGPGTRLTVT.

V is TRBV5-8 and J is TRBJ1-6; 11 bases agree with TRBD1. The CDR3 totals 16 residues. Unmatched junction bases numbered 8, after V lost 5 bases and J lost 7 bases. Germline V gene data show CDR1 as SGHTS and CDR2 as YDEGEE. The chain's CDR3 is CASSYGQGARNSPLHF. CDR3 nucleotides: TGTGCCAGCAGTTATGGACAGGGGGCTAGGAATTCACCCCTCCACTTT.

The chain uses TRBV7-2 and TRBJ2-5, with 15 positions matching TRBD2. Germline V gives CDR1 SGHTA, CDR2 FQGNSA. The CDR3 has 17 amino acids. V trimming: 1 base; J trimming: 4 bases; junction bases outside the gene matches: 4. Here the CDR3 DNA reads TGTGCCAGCAGCTTAGGGACTAGCGGGGGGGCCGGAGAGACCCAGTACTTC. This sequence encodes CASSLGTSGGAGETQYF.

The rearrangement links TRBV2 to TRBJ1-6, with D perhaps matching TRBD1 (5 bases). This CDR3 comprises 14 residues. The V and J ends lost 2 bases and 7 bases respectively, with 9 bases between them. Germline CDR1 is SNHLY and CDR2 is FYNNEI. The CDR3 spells CASSEQGGNSPLHF. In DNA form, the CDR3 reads TGTGCCAGCAGTGAACAGGGCGGAAATTCACCCCTCCACTTT.

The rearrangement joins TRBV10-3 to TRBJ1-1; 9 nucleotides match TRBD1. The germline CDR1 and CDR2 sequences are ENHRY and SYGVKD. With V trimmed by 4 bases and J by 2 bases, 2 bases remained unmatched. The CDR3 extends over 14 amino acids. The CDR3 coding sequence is TGTGCCATCAGTGGACAGGGGGGCAACACTGAAGCTTTCTTT. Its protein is CAISGQGGNTEAFF.

CDR3 loop: CASSSPGQGYEQYF. CDR3 nucleotide sequence: TGTGCCAGCTCTTCACCGGGACAGGGTTACGAGCAGTACTTC. J is TRBJ2-7 and V is TRBV6-6, with 9 bases that match TRBD1. The length of the CDR3 is 14 residues. V was pared by 8 bases and J by 4 bases, with 9 bases of the junction left unmatched. CDR1 is MNHNY and CDR2 is SVGAGI in the germline V gene (reference sequence).

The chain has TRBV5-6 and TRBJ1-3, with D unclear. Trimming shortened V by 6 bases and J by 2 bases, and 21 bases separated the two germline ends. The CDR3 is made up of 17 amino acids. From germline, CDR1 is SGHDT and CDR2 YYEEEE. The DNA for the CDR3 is TGTGCCAGCACCTACACCATCGGGGTTCGGGCTGGAAACACCATATATTTT. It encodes CASTYTIGVRAGNTIYF.

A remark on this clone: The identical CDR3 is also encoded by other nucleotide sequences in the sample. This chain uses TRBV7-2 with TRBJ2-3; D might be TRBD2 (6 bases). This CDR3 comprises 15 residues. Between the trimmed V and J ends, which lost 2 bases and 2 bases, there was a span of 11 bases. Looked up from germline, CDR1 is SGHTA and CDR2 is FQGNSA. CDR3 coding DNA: TGTGCCAGCAGCTTAACGGCGGGGTCCACAGATACGCAGTATTTT. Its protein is CASSLTAGSTDTQYF.

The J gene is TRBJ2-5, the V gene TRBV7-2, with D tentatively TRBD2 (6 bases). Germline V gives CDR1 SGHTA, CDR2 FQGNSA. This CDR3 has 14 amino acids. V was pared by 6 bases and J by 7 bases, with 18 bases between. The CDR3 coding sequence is TGTGCCAGCAGACTACTAGCCCAAGATGGGACCCAGTACTTC. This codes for CASRLLAQDGTQYF. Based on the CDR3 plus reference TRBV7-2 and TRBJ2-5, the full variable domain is GAGVSQSPSNKVTEKGKDVELRCDPISGHTALYWYRQSLGQGLEFLIYFQGNSAPDKSGLPSDRFSAERTGGSVSTLTIQRTQQEDSAVYLCASRLLAQDGTQYFGPGTRLLVL.

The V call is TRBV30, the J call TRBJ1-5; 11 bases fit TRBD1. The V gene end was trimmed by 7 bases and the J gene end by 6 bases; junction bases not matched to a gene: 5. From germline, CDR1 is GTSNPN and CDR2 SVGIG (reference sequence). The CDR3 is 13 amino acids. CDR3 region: CASDRGRGQPQHF. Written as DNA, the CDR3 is TGTGCCTCGGACAGGGGGCGCGGTCAGCCCCAGCATTTT.

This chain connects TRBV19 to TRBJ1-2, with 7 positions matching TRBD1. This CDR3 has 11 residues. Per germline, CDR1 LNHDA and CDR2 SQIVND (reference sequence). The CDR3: CAAEQGTAYTF. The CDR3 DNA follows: TGTGCTGCGGAACAAGGGACAGCCTACACCTTC.

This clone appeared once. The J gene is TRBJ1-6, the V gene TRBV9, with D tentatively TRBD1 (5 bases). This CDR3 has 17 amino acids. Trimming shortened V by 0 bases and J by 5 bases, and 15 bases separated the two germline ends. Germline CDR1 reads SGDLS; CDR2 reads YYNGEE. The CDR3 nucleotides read TGTGCCAGCAGCGTAGAACCGGGGGAGTTGAATAATTCACCCCTCCACTTT. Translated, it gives CASSVEPGELNNSPLHF.

CDR3 loop: CASSYTPLGYEQFF. The CDR3 DNA follows: TGTGCCAGCAGTTACACCCCGTTGGGGTATGAGCAGTTCTTC. The rearrangement links TRBV6-5 to TRBJ2-1; D gene uncertain. Between the trimmed V and J ends, which lost 2 bases and 8 bases, there was a span of 13 bases. CDR1 is MNHEY and CDR2 is SVGAGI in the germline V gene. The CDR3 length is 14 residues.

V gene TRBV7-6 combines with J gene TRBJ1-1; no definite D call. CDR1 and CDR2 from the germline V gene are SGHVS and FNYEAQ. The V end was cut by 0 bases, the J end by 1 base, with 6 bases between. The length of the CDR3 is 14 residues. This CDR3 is CASSLAGSNTEAFF. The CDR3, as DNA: TGTGCCAGCAGCTTAGCAGGTTCGAACACTGAAGCTTTCTTT. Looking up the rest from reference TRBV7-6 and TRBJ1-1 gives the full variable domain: GAGVSQSPRYKVTKRGQDVALRCDPISGHVSLYWYRQALGQGPEFLTYFNYEAQQDKSGLPNDRFSAERPEGSISTLTIQRTEQRDSAMYRCASSLAGSNTEAFFGQGTRLTVV.

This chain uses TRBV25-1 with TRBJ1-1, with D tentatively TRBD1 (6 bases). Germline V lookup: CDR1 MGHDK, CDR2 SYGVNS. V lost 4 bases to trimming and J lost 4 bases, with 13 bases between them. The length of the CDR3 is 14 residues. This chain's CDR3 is CASSVQGRGTEAFF. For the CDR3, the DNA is TGTGCCAGCAGTGTACAGGGAAGGGGCACTGAAGCTTTCTTT.

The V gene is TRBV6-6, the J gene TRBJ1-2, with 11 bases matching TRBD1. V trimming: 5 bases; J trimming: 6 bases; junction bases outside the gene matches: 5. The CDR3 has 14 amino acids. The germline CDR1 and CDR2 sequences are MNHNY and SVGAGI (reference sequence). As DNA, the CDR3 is TGTGCCAGCAGTAAGGACAGGGGGCAGGATGGCTACACCTTC. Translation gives CASSKDRGQDGYTF.

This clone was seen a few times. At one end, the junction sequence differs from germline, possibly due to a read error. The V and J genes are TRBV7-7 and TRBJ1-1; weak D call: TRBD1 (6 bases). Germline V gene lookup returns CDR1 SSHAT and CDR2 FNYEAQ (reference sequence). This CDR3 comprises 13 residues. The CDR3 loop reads CASSLAQGSRAFF. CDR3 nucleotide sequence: TGTGCTAGCAGCTTAGCGCAGGGGTCTAGAGCTTTCTTT.

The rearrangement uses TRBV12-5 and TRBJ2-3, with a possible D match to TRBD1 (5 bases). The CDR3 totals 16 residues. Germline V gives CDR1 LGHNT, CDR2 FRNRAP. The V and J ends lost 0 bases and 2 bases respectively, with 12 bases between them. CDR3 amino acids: CASGLVQGLLTDTQYF. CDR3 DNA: TGTGCTAGTGGTTTGGTGCAGGGTTTGCTCACAGATACGCAGTATTTT.

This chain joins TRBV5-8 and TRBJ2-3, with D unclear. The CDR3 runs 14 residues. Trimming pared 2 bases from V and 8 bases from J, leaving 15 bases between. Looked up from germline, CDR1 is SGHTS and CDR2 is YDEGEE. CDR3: CASSFPGSKGTQYF. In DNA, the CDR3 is TGTGCCAGCAGCTTTCCTGGGTCCAAGGGTACGCAGTATTTT.

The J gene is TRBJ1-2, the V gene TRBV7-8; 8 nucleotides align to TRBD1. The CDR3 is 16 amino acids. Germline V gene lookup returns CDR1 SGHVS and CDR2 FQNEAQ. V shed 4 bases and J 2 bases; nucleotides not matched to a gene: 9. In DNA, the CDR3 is TGTGCCAGCAGCTCGGACAGGGTTACGACCAACTATGGCTACACCTTC. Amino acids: CASSSDRVTTNYGYTF.

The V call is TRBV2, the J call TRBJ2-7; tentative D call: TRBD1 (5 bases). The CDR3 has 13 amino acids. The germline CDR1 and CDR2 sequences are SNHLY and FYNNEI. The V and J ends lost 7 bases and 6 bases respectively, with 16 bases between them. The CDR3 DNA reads TGTGCCAGCACCAATCAGGGTATTGGCGAGCAGTACTTC. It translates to CASTNQGIGEQYF.

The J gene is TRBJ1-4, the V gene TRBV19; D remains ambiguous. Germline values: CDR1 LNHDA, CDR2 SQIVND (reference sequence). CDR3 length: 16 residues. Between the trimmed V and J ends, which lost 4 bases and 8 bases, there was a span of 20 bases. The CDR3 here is CASSTRMIGVGEKLFF. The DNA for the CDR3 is TGTGCCAGTAGTACGCGGATGATTGGGGTCGGCGAAAAACTGTTTTTT.

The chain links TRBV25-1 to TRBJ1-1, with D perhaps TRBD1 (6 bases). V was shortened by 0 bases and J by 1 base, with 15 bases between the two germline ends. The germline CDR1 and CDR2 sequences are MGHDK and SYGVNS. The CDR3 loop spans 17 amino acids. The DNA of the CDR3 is TGTGCCAGCAGTGAATACATGGCAACGGGGGCGAACACTGAAGCTTTCTTT. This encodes CASSEYMATGANTEAFF.

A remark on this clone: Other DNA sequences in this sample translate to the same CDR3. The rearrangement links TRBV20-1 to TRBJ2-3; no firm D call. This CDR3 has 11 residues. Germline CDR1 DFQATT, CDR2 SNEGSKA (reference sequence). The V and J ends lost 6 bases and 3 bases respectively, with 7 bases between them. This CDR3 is CSARRTDTQYF. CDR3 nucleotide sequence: TGCAGTGCCCGACGGACAGATACGCAGTATTTT.

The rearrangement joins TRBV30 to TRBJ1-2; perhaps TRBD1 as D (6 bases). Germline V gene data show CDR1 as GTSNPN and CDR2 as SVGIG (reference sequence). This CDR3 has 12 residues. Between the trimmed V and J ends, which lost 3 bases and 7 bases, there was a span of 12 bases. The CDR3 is CAWREGGSGYTF. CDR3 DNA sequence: TGTGCCTGGAGGGAGGGGGGGAGTGGCTACACCTTC.